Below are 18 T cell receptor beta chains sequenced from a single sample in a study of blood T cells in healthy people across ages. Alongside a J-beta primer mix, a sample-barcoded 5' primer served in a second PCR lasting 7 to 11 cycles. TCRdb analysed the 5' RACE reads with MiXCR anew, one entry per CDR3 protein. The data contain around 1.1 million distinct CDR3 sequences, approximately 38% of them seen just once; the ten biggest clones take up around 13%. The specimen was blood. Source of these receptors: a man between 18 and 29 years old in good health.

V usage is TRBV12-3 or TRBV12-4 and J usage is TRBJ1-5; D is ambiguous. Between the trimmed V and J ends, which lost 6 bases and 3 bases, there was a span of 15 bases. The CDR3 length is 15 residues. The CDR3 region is CASSQDLRYNQPQHF. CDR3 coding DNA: TGTGCCAGCAGCCAAGACTTGAGGTACAATCAGCCCCAGCATTTT.

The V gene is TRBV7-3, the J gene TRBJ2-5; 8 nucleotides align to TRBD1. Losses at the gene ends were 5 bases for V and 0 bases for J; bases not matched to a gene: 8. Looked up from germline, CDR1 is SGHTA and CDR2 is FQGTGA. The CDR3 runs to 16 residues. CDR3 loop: CASSGPRQGYQETQYF. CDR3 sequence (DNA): TGTGCCAGCAGCGGCCCTCGACAGGGGTACCAAGAGACCCAGTACTTC. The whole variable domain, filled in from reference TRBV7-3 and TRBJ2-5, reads GAGVSQTPSNKVTEKGKYVELRCDPISGHTALYWYRQSLGQGPEFLIYFQGTGAADDSGLPNDRFFAVRPEGSVSTLKIQRTERGDSAVYLCASSGPRQGYQETQYFGPGTRLLVL.

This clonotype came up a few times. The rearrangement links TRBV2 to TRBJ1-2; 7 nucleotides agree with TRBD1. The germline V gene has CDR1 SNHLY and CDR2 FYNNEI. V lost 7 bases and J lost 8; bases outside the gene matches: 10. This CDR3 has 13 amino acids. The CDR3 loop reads CASNPTGDGGYTF. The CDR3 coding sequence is TGTGCCAGCAACCCTACAGGGGATGGGGGCTACACCTTC.

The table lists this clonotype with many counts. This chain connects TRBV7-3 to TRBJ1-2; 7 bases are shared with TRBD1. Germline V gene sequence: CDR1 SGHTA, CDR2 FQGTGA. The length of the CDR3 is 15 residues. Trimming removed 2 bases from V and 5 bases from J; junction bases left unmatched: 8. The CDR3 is CASSLSGTDFYGYTF. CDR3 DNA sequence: TGTGCCAGCAGCTTATCTGGGACAGACTTTTATGGCTACACCTTC.

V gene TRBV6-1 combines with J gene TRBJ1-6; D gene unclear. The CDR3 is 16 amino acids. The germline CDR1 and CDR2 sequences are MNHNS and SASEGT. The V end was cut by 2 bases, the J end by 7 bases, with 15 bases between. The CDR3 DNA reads TGTGCCAGCAGTGAAAGCCCCGGCGCCGCAAATTCACCCCTCCACTTT. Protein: CASSESPGAANSPLHF.

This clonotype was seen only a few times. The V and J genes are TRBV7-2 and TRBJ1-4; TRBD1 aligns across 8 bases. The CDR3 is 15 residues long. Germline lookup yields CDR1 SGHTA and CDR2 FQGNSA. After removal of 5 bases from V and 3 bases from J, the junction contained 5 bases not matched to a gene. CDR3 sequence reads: CASSPGGPPNEKLFF. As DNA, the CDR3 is TGTGCCAGCAGCCCAGGGGGCCCCCCTAATGAAAAACTGTTTTTT. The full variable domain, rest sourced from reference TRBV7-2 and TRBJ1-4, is GAGVSQSPSNKVTEKGKDVELRCDPISGHTALYWYRQSLGQGLEFLIYFQGNSAPDKSGLPSDRFSAERTGGSVSTLTIQRTQQEDSAVYLCASSPGGPPNEKLFFGSGTQLSVL.

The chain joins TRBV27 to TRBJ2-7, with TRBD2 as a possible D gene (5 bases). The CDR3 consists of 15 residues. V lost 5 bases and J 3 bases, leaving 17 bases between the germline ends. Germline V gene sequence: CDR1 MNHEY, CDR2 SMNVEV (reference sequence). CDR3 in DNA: TGTGCCAGCAGTCACACCGGCGGACGGGGCTACGAGCAGTACTTC. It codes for CASSHTGGRGYEQYF.

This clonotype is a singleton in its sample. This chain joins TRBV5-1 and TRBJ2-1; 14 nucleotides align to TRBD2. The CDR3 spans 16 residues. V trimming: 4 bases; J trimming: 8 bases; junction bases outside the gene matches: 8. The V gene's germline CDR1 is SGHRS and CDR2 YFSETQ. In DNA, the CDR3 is TGCGCCAGCAGCGGTACGACTAGCGGGGGGGCTGATGAGCAGTTCTTC. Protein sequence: CASSGTTSGGADEQFF. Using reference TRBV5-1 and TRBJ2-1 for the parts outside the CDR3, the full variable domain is KAGVTQTPRYLIKTRGQQVTLSCSPISGHRSVSWYQQTPGQGLQFLFEYFSETQRNKGNFPGRFSGRQFSNSRSEMNVSTLELGDSALYLCASSGTTSGGADEQFFGPGTRLTVL.

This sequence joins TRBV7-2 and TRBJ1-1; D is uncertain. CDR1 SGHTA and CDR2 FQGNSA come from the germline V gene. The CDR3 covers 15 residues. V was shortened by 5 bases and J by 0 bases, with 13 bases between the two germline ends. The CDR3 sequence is CASSPLVAVNTEAFF. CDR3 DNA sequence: TGTGCCAGCAGCCCCCTGGTTGCCGTGAACACTGAAGCTTTCTTT.

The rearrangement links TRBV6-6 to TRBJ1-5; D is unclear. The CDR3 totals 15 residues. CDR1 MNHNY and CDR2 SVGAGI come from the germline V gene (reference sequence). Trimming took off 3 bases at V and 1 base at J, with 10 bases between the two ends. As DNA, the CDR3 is TGTGCCAGCAGTTATACTCTGACGAGCAATCAGCCCCAGCATTTT. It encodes CASSYTLTSNQPQHF.

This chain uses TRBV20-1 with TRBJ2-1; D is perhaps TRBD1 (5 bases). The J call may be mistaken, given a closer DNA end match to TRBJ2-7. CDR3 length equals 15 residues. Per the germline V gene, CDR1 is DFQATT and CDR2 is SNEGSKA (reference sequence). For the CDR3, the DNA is TGCAGTGCTACAAACCCGGTTCAGGGAAATAGCGAGCAGTACTTC. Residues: CSATNPVQGNSEQYF.

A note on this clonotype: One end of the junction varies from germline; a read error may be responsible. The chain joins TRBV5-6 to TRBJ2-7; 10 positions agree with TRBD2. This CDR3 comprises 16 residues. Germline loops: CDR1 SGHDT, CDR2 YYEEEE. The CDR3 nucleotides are TGTGCCAGCAGCTTGGACAGGACTAGCGGATACAATGAGCGGTACTTC. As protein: CASSLDRTSGYNERYF.

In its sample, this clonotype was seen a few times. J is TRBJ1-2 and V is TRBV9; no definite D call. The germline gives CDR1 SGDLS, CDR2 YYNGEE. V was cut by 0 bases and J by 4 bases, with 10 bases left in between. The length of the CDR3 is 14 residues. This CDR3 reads CASSVEKTGYGYTF. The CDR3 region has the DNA TGTGCCAGCAGCGTAGAGAAGACTGGCTATGGCTACACCTTC.

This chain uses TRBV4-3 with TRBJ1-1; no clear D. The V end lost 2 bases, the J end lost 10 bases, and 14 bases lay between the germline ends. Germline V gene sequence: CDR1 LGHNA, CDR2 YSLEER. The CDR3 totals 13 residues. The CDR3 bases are TGCGCCAGCAGCCAACTCGACGGGGTACGAGCTTTCTTT. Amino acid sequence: CASSQLDGVRAFF.

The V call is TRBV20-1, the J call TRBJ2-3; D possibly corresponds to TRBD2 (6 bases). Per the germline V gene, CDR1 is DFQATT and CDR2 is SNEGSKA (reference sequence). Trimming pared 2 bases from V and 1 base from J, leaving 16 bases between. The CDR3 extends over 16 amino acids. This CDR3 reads CSARPHLAIGTDTQYF. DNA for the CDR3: TGCAGTGCTAGACCCCATCTAGCGATTGGCACAGATACGCAGTATTTT.

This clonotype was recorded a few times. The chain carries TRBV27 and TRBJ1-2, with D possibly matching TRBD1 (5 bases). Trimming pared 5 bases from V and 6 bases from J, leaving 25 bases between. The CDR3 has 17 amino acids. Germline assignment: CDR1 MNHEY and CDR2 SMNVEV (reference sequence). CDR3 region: CASSRLRTGGLGDGYTF. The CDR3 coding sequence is TGTGCCAGCAGTCGTCTAAGAACCGGGGGGTTGGGAGATGGCTACACCTTC.

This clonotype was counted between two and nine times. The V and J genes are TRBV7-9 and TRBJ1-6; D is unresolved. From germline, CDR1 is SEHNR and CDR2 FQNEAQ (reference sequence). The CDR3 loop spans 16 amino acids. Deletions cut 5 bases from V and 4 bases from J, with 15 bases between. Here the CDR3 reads CASSPTGDHYNSPLHF. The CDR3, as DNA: TGTGCCAGCAGCCCCACGGGTGACCATTATAATTCACCCCTCCACTTT.

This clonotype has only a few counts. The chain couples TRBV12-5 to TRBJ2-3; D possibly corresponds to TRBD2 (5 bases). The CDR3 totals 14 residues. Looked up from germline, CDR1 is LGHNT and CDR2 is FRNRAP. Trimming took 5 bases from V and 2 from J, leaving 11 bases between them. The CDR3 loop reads CASGQDSNTDTQYF. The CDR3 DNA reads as TGTGCTAGTGGTCAGGACTCAAACACAGATACGCAGTATTTT.